This entry describes one TCR beta chain. Germline values: CDR1 MNHNS, CDR2 SASEGT. The V and J ends lost 1 base and 6 bases respectively, with 10 bases between them. The length of the CDR3 is 13 residues. This sample was taken from a study of siplizumab effects on memory and regulatory T cells. Produced via immunoSEQ multiplex PCR; TCRdb's table is partial and in-frame only. The data contain under 70,000 clones, 70% to 80% of them seen just once; the ten biggest clones take up roughly 0.4%. Sequencing was performed on memory CD4+ T cells sorted from blood. The gene calls are TRBV6-1 and TRBJ2-7; no clear D gene. The clonotype originates from a human donor in good health. CDR3 amino acids: CASSEVLATEQYF. The CDR3 DNA is TGTGCCAGCAGTGAAGTTTTAGCCACCGAGCAGTACTTC.